The 3 T cell receptor beta chains presented below share a single source sample, sequenced in a study of T-cell memory formation after mild COVID-19. TCRdb processed the 5' RACE reads anew with MiXCR; each CDR3 protein has one entry. The sample lists around 53,000 distinct CDR3 sequences; 10% to 15% were seen once. Sequences were obtained from PBMCs or a T cell subset sorted from them (not recorded which). Source of these receptors: a man aged 18 to 30 who had mild COVID-19 (a few samples of this study predate the infection). Cell type and time point are not known.

This clonotype was recorded many times. The chain recombines TRBV7-9 with TRBJ2-2; D gene ambiguous. Deletions cut 5 bases from V and 0 bases from J, with 10 bases between. Germline-derived CDR1 and CDR2 are SEHNR and FQNEAQ (reference sequence). CDR3 length equals 15 residues. Written as DNA, the CDR3 is TGTGCCAGCAGCCTTACATCCTCGAACACCGGGGAGCTGTTTTTT. Translated, it gives CASSLTSSNTGELFF.

There are a few counts of this clonotype. This chain joins TRBV14 and TRBJ1-2; D is perhaps TRBD1 (6 bases). Trimming removed 0 bases at V and 11 bases at J, with 19 bases between. Germline CDR1 is SGHDN and CDR2 is FVKESK. This CDR3 region has 15 residues. CDR3 coding DNA: TGTGCCAGCAGCCAAGAGTTCATGGCAGTTCAGGGGTACACCTTC. Its protein is CASSQEFMAVQGYTF.

Only a few counts were recorded for this clonotype. The chain recombines TRBV11-1 with TRBJ2-7, with 11 bases identical to TRBD2. The CDR3 spans 19 residues. The V and J ends lost 4 bases and 0 bases, in that order; junction bases with no gene match: 14. CDR1 and CDR2 from the germline V gene are SGHAT and FQDESV (reference sequence). CDR3: CASSSLLAGASRSSYEQYF. The CDR3 coding sequence is TGTGCCAGCAGCTCCCTACTAGCGGGGGCCTCTCGGAGCTCCTACGAGCAGTACTTC.